This T cell receptor (beta chain) stems from a study of shared clonotypes between healthy human individuals. Overall study context: The donor pool was made up of a couple of women and a few men aged 18 to 49. General study findings and limits: Researchers sampled only blood; tissue repertoires likely differ.

The CDR3 contains 15 residues. Germline CDR1 is MGHDK and CDR2 is SYGVNS. The V end lost 3 bases, the J end lost 1 base, and 13 bases lay between the germline ends. The assay was run at deep level. Source study methods: Without quality scores, immunoSEQ junctional reads could not be filtered like full-length reads. Using immunoSEQ multiplex PCR, the repertoire was profiled, and TCRdb retains in-frame clones only, with some absent. V, J and clone size derive from that table, while D and trimming were established from the DNA sequence. Found here are fewer than 650,000 clones, around 80% of them singletons; the top ten hold 12%. As to this clone: Its antigen is still unknown.

The source material was PBMCs. V gene TRBV25-1 combines with J gene TRBJ2-7; possibly TRBD1 for D (5 bases). The source of this sequence is a woman between 35 and 50 years old in good health. Some clones in this sample may be carry-over from other donors' samples. CDR3: CASSEGQTRSYEQYF. CDR3 nucleotides: TGTGCCAGCAGTGAGGGGCAGACCCGTTCCTACGAGCAGTACTTC.